A single sample gave rise to the 22 T cell receptor beta chains below, sequenced in a study of T cells after yellow fever vaccination. In TCRdb, the 5' RACE reads were re-called with MiXCR into one record per CDR3 protein. The data contain 400,000 to 450,000 distinct CDR3 sequences, about 17% of them seen just once; the ten biggest clones take up 15% to 20%. The sequences come from PBMCs, collected before the yellow fever booster vaccination. The receptors stem from a man between 18 and 29 years old who received the YFV17D yellow fever vaccine.

This clonotype was found many times. The chain carries TRBV7-2 and TRBJ1-1; the match to TRBD1 covers 8 bases. The V gene end was trimmed by 5 bases and the J gene end by 10 bases; junction bases not matched to a gene: 12. The CDR3 has 14 amino acids. CDR1 and CDR2 (germline): SGHTA, FQGNSA. CDR3 DNA sequence: TGTGCCAGCAGCCCCCCCGGACAGGGAATTCTAGCTTTCTTT. This sequence encodes CASSPPGQGILAFF.

In this sample, this clonotype turned up a few times. V gene TRBV7-2 combines with J gene TRBJ2-1; TRBD2 might be the D (5 bases). The V end lost 4 bases, the J end lost 9 bases, and 16 bases lay between the germline ends. CDR1 and CDR2 from the germline V gene are SGHTA and FQGNSA. This CDR3 contains 14 residues. The CDR3, as DNA: TGTGCCAGCAGCTCCCGGACGGGGTATGGTGAGCAGTTCTTC. It is translated as CASSSRTGYGEQFF.

This clonotype showed up just a few times. V and J are TRBV10-3 and TRBJ1-5; D may be TRBD1 (6 bases). The CDR3 contains 13 residues. Germline CDR1 is ENHRY and CDR2 is SYGVKD. Deletions cut 7 bases from V and 6 bases from J, with 13 bases between. CDR3 in amino acids: CAITPGVGQPQHF. The CDR3 DNA sequence: TGTGCCATCACTCCAGGGGTGGGTCAGCCCCAGCATTTT.

The chain employs TRBV4-1 and TRBJ1-1; TRBD1 agrees at 7 bases. There are 15 residues in the CDR3. CDR1 and CDR2 from the germline V gene are MGHRA and YSYEKL. V shed 4 bases, J shed 2 bases, and the junction held 7 bases outside the gene matches. The CDR3, as DNA: TGCGCCAGCAGCCGAGAGACAGGGAGAAACACTGAAGCTTTCTTT. This encodes CASSRETGRNTEAFF.

This clonotype showed up many times. The chain links TRBV5-1 to TRBJ1-2; D unresolved. V dropped 4 bases and J dropped 2 bases, with 9 bases sitting between them. The CDR3 is 13 amino acids. The germline V gene encodes CDR1 SGHRS and CDR2 YFSETQ. CDR3 sequence reads: CASSPPGNYGYTF. DNA of the CDR3: TGCGCCAGCAGCCCCCCAGGCAACTATGGCTACACCTTC.

This clonotype was counted only a few times. The chain employs TRBV12-3 or TRBV12-4 and TRBJ1-5; tentatively, D is TRBD1 (5 bases). Deletions cut 1 base from V and 0 bases from J, with 13 bases between. This CDR3 has 17 residues. The CDR3 sequence is CASSLGQSTGSNQPQHF. The CDR3 nucleotides read TGTGCCAGCAGTTTAGGCCAGTCCACAGGTAGCAATCAGCCCCAGCATTTT.

This clonotype was detected many times. The rearrangement links TRBV20-1 to TRBJ2-3; D uncertain. The germline V gene encodes CDR1 DFQATT and CDR2 SNEGSKA (reference sequence). The CDR3 is 12 residues long. V was shortened by 7 bases and J by 9 bases, with 17 bases between the two germline ends. As DNA, the CDR3 is TGCAGTGGCAAGACCCACTTGGGGACGCAGTATTTT. It yields the protein CSGKTHLGTQYF.

This clonotype came up a few times. The rearrangement links TRBV10-3 to TRBJ2-6, with TRBD1 matching 7 bases. Germline CDR1 is ENHRY and CDR2 is SYGVKD. V gave up 4 bases and J gave up 1 base; unmatched junction bases: 10. This CDR3 is built from 18 residues. DNA for the CDR3: TGTGCCATCAGTGGAGCTACAGGGGTTCCTTCTGGGGCCAACGTCCTGACTTTC. The encoded protein is CAISGATGVPSGANVLTF.

V is TRBV10-3 and J is TRBJ2-1; 7 nucleotides agree with TRBD2. The germline CDR1 and CDR2 sequences are ENHRY and SYGVKD. The CDR3 consists of 13 residues. The junction had 10 bases not matched to a gene; V was cut back by 9 bases and J by 8 bases. As DNA, the CDR3 is TGTGCCATATCAGTGGGGGGGTTATATGAGCAGTTCTTC. Translating gives CAISVGGLYEQFF.

The chain carries TRBV7-2 and TRBJ2-5; 8 nucleotides agree with TRBD2. With V trimmed by 4 bases and J by 5 bases, 9 bases remained unmatched. The CDR3 has 15 amino acids. Per germline, CDR1 SGHTA and CDR2 FQGNSA. This chain's CDR3 is CASSYRLAGIETQYF. As DNA, the CDR3 is TGTGCCAGCAGCTATCGATTAGCGGGGATTGAGACCCAGTACTTC.

The chain recombines TRBV7-3 with TRBJ2-1; possibly TRBD2 for D (5 bases). The CDR3 length is 18 residues. From germline, CDR1 is SGHTA and CDR2 FQGTGA. The germline V and J ends were trimmed by 0 bases and 0 bases, with 15 bases remaining between them. The DNA of the CDR3 is TGTGCCAGCAGCTTAACCCCGGGGAGAGGCAGCTCCTACAATGAGCAGTTCTTC. Protein sequence: CASSLTPGRGSSYNEQFF.

This clonotype came up a few times. The CDR3 is CASSLTVSNTGELFF. The CDR3 DNA reads as TGTGCCAGCAGCTTAACGGTCTCTAACACCGGGGAGCTGTTTTTT. This chain links TRBV7-2 with TRBJ2-2; unclear D gene. Germline V gene sequence: CDR1 SGHTA, CDR2 FQGNSA. V lost 2 bases, J lost 2 bases, and 9 bases lay in between. The CDR3 totals 15 residues.

The chain has TRBV7-9 and TRBJ1-1; the D is unclear. Germline CDR1 reads SEHNR; CDR2 reads FQNEAQ (reference sequence). The CDR3 consists of 11 residues. Trimming took off 1 base at V and 8 bases at J, with 5 bases between the two ends. The CDR3 region has the DNA TGTGCCAGCAGCTTAGAGCGAGAAGCTTTCTTT. Its translation is CASSLEREAFF.

This clonotype was counted only a few times. CDR3 amino acids: CASSSVPSTEAFF. In DNA, the CDR3 is TGCGCCAGCAGTTCGGTCCCGAGCACTGAAGCTTTCTTT. The genes are TRBV5-1 and TRBJ1-1, with D unclear. This CDR3 is built from 13 residues. Germline-derived CDR1 and CDR2 are SGHRS and YFSETQ. The V end was cut by 5 bases, the J end by 4 bases, with 12 bases between.

This clonotype was detected only a few times. The chain is built from TRBV20-1 and TRBJ1-5, with a tentative D call TRBD1 (6 bases). This CDR3 has 14 amino acids. V lost 0 bases, J lost 7 bases, and 13 bases lay in between. Germline values: CDR1 DFQATT, CDR2 SNEGSKA (reference sequence). This CDR3 reads CSARDRGGGQPQHF. DNA of the CDR3: TGCAGTGCTAGAGATCGAGGGGGAGGGCAGCCCCAGCATTTT.

The chain is built from TRBV4-2 and TRBJ2-3; TRBD2 matches at 9 bases. The length of the CDR3 is 17 residues. Trimming at V came to 0 bases and at J to 4 bases, leaving 8 bases not matched to a gene. Germline V CDR1 and CDR2: LGHNA, YNFKEQ. CDR3 nucleotides: TGTGCCAGCAGCCAAGAGGAAGCGCGGGGGGGCCCAGATACGCAGTATTTT. Translation: CASSQEEARGGPDTQYF.

The rearrangement links TRBV21-1 to TRBJ2-7; the DNA was not compared with TRBD1, the D call given in the table. TRBV21-1 is noted as a pseudogene. The length of the CDR3 is 9 residues. In nucleotides, the CDR3 is TGTGCCAGCAGAGGCCGGGAGTACGTC. Residues: CASRGREYV.

The gene calls are TRBV6-5 and TRBJ2-2, with 9 bases fitting TRBD2. CDR1 is MNHEY, CDR2 SVGAGI, per germline. V trimming: 0 bases; J trimming: 7 bases; junction bases outside the gene matches: 12. CDR3 length equals 18 residues. CDR3 coding DNA: TGTGCCAGCAGTTACTCTGCCCTACTAGCGGGCCTATACGGGGAGCTGTTTTTT. It specifies CASSYSALLAGLYGELFF.

This clonotype has a handful of counts. This chain joins TRBV10-1 and TRBJ2-7; 9 bases match TRBD1. This CDR3 region has 14 residues. J lost 2 bases, V lost 3 bases, and 2 bases had no gene match. Germline loops: CDR1 WNHNN, CDR2 SYGVQD (reference sequence). The DNA of the CDR3 is TGCGCCAGCAGTGAAGGGACAGGGCCCTACGAGCAGTACTTC. It is translated as CASSEGTGPYEQYF.

The chain carries TRBV20-1 and TRBJ2-1; perhaps D is TRBD1 or TRBD2 (6 bases each). V was shortened by 5 bases and J by 4 bases, with 15 bases between the two germline ends. The CDR3 runs 14 residues. From germline, CDR1 is DFQATT and CDR2 SNEGSKA (reference sequence). DNA for the CDR3: TGCAGTGCTGGCCCGCCGGGGGCGTACAATGAGCAGTTCTTC. Its protein is CSAGPPGAYNEQFF.

The rearrangement links TRBV6-2 or TRBV6-3 to TRBJ1-5; no firm D call. The CDR3 length is 15 residues. V was clipped by 7 bases and J by 4 bases, with 17 bases between them. The germline CDR1 and CDR2 sequences are MNHEY and SVGEGT. The CDR3 reads CASKKGTNYNQPQHF. DNA for the CDR3: TGTGCCAGCAAAAAAGGAACAAATTATAATCAGCCCCAGCATTTT.

This chain connects TRBV18 to TRBJ2-6; D might be TRBD1 (6 bases). V was shortened by 1 base and J by 0 bases, with 10 bases between the two germline ends. The CDR3 totals 17 residues. In germline, CDR1 is KGHSH, CDR2 LQKENI. CDR3 amino acids: CASSPRTARSGANVLTF. The CDR3 bases are TGTGCCAGCTCACCACGGACAGCCCGCTCTGGGGCCAACGTCCTGACTTTC.